This T cell receptor (beta chain) derives from a study of T-cell memory formation after mild COVID-19. Overall study results and limits: Specificity for SARS-CoV-2 was not confirmed among the second-wave clones peaking on day 37.

This clonotype was detected many times. Its target is unknown. TCRdb called the 5' RACE reads again in MiXCR, with one record for every CDR3 protein. Found here are 30,000 to 45,000 distinct CDR3 sequences, about 10% of them singletons; the top ten hold under 30%. Germline CDR1 GTSNPN, CDR2 SVGIG (reference sequence). The CDR3 loop spans 12 amino acids. Trimming removed 7 bases at V and 3 bases at J, with 13 bases between. Sequencing input: PBMCs or a T cell subset sorted from them (not recorded which). This chain joins TRBV30 and TRBJ2-7; maybe TRBD1 (6 bases). The sequence derives from a man between 18 and 29 years old who had mild COVID-19 (a few samples of this study predate the infection). Cell type and time point are not known. CDR3 amino acids: CASQGGDYEQYF. The CDR3 DNA is TGTGCCTCACAGGGTGGGGACTACGAGCAGTACTTC.